The entry that follows covers one T cell receptor (beta chain) sequence. Its antigen is not identified. The investigators amplified TCR beta CDR3 regions from RNA transcripts. During a first-round RT-PCR of the TCR CDR3, the HTBI primer set was used. A single record per CDR3 protein comes from TCRdb applying MiXCR to the multiplex PCR reads. The repertoire holds approximately 300,000 distinct CDR3 sequences, with about a sixth as singletons. The germline V gene encodes CDR1 MGHRA and CDR2 YSYEKL. V gave up 0 bases and J gave up 3 bases; unmatched junction bases: 7. This CDR3 is 20 amino acids long. This sample is part of a study of T cells in Graves' hyperthyroidism and ophthalmopathy. Study-level findings and limits: It was a median 6.5 months before onset that the model predicted ophthalmopathy.

Active moderate-to-severe ophthalmopathy, Clinical Activity Score at least 3, NOSPECS at least 4, under 3 months' duration. Uncontrolled infection, other autoimmune disease, pregnancy or lactation excluded patients. The authors obtained PBMCs from more than 8 ml of fresh peripheral blood. This TCR came from a woman aged 60-75 years with Graves' ophthalmopathy. The sample comprised blood. This chain joins TRBV4-1 and TRBJ2-2, with TRBD2 matching 16 bases. The CDR3 DNA reads as TGCGCCAGCAGCCAAGATGGGGGACTAGCGGGGGGGAGGCACACCGGGGAGCTGTTTTTT. Residues: CASSQDGGLAGGRHTGELFF.